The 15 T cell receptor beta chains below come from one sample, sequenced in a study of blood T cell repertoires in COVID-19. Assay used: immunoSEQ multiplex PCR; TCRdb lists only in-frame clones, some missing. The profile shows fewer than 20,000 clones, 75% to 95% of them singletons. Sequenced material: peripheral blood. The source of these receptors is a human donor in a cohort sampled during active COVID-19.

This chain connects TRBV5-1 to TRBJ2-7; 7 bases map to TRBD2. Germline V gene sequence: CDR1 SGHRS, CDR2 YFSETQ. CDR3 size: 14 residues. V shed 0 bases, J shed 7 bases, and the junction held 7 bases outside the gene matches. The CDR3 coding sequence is TGCGCCAGCAGCTTGGAGGGAGGGCTCCAGGAGCAGTACTTC. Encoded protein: CASSLEGGLQEQYF. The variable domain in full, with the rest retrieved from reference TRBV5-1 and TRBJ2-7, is KAGVTQTPRYLIKTRGQQVTLSCSPISGHRSVSWYQQTPGQGLQFLFEYFSETQRNKGNFPGRFSGRQFSNSRSEMNVSTLELGDSALYLCASSLEGGLQEQYFGPGTRLTVT.

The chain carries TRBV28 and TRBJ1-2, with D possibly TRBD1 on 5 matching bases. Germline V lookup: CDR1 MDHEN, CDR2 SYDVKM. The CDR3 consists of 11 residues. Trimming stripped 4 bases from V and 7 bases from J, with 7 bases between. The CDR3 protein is CASSWGLGYTF. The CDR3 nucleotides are TGTGCCAGCAGTTGGGGCCTTGGCTACACCTTC.

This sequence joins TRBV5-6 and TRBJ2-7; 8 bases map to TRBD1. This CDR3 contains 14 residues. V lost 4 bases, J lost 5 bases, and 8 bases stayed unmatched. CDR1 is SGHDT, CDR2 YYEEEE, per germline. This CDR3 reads CASSLGRGRDEQYF. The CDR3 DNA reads TGTGCCAGCAGCCTGGGCAGGGGGCGGGACGAGCAGTACTTC.

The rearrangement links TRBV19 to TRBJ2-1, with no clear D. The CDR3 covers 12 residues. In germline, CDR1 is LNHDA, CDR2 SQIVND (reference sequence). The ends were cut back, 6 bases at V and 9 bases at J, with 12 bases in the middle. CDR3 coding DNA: TGTGCCAGTAGCAACCTAATTCGTGAGCAGTTCTTC. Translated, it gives CASSNLIREQFF.

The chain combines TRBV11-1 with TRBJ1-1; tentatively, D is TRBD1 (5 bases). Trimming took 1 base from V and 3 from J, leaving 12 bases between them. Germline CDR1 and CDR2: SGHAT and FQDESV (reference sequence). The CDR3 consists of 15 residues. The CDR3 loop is CASSLGAGWDTEAFF. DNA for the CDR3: TGTGCCAGCAGCTTAGGGGCAGGGTGGGACACTGAAGCTTTCTTT. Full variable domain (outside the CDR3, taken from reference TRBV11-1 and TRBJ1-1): EAEVAQSPRYKITEKSQAVAFWCDPISGHATLYWYRQILGQGPELLVQFQDESVVDDSQLPKDRFSAERLKGVDSTLKIQPAELGDSAMYLCASSLGAGWDTEAFFGQGTRLTVV.

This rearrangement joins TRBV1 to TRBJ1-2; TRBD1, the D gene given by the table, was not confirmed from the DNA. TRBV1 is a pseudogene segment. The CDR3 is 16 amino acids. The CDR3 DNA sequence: TGCACCAGCAGCCATGGGGACAGGGGGCTTAACTATGGCTACACCTTC. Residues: CTSSHGDRGLNYGYTF.

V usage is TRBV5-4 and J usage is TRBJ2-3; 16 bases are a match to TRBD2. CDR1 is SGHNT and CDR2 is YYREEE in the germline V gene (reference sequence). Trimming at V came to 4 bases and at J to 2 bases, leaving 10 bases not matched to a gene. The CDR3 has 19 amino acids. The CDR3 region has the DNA TGTGCCAGCAGCCCTCCGGGACTAGCGGGAGGGAGATCCACAGATACGCAGTATTTT. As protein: CASSPPGLAGGRSTDTQYF.

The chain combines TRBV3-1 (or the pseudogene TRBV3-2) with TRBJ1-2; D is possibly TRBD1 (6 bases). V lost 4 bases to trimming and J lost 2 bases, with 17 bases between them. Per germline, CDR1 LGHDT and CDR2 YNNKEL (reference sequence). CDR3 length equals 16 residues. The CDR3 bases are TGTGCCAGCAGCCCATATCCTCCGGACAGCAACTATGGCTACACCTTC. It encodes CASSPYPPDSNYGYTF.

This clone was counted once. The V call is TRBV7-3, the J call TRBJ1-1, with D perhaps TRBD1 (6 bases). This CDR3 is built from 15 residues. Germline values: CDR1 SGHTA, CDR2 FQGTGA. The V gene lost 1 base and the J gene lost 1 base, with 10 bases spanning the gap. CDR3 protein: CASSLNLGQNTEAFF. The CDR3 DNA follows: TGTGCCAGCAGCTTAAATCTGGGACAGAACACTGAAGCTTTCTTT.

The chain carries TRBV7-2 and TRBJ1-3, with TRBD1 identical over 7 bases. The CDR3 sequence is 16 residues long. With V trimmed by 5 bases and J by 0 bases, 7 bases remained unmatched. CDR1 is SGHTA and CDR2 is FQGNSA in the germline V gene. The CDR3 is CASSPTGARSGNTIYF. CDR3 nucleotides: TGTGCCAGCAGCCCTACAGGGGCGCGCTCTGGAAACACCATATATTTT.

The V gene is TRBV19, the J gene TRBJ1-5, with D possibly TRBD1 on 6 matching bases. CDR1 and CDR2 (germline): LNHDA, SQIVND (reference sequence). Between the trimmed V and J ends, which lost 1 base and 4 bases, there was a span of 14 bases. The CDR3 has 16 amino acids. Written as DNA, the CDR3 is TGTGCCAGTAGTATAGGGGACCCACAGGGTAATCAGCCCCAGCATTTT. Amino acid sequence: CASSIGDPQGNQPQHF.

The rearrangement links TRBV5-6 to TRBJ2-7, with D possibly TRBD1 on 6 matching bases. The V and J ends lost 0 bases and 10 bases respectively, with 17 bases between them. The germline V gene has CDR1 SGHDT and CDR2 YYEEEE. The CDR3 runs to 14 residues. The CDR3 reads CASSLADRWIEQYF. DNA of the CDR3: TGTGCCAGCAGCTTGGCTGACAGGTGGATCGAACAGTACTTC.

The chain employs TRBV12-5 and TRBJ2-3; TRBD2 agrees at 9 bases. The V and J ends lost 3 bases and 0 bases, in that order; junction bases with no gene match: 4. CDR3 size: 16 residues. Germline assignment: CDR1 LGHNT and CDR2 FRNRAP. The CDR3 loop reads CASGFGSGSSTDTQYF. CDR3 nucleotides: TGTGCTAGTGGTTTCGGTAGCGGGAGTAGCACAGATACGCAGTATTTT.

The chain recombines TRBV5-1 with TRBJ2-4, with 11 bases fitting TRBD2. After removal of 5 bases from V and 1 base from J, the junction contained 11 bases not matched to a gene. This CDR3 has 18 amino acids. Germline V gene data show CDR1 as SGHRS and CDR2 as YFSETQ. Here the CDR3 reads CASSDRLAGTGAKNIQYF. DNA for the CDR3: TGCGCCAGCAGTGACCGACTAGCGGGGACAGGGGCCAAAAACATTCAGTACTTC.

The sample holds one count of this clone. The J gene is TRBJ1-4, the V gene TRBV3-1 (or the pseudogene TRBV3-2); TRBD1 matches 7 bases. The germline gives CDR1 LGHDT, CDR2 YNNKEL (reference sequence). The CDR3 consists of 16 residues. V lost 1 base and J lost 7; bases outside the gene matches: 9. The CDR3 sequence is CASSQVGTVSSEKLFF. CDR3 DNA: TGTGCCAGCAGCCAAGTCGGGACAGTCAGCAGTGAAAAACTGTTTTTT.